Each of the 20 T cell receptor beta chains below was sequenced from the same sample in a study of Graves' ophthalmopathy and Graves' hyperthyroidism. TCR beta CDR3 regions were amplified from RNA transcripts. An initial RT-PCR round employing HTBI primers preceded a second-round multiplex PCR. TCRdb re-analysed the multiplex PCR reads in MiXCR, keeping a single row per CDR3 protein. The sample holds about 1.1 million distinct CDR3 sequences, approximately 35% seen once. Sequenced sample: peripheral blood or thyroid tissue (not recorded which). These receptors originate from an adult man with Graves' hyperthyroidism.

In this sample, this clonotype turned up many times. The J gene is TRBJ2-2, the V gene TRBV7-2; tentatively, D is TRBD1 (6 bases). Trimming stripped 0 bases from V and 6 bases from J, with 11 bases between. From germline, CDR1 is SGHTA and CDR2 FQGNSA. The CDR3 consists of 15 residues. CDR3 region: CASSLAAAGAGELFF. The CDR3 DNA reads as TGTGCCAGCAGCTTAGCTGCTGCAGGGGCCGGGGAGCTGTTTTTT.

The chain is built from TRBV9 and TRBJ2-3, with D perhaps assigned TRBD1 or TRBD2 (6 bases each). V shed 3 bases and J shed 2 bases, with 10 bases lying between them. This CDR3 spans 14 amino acids. CDR1 and CDR2 from the germline V gene are SGDLS and YYNGEE. The CDR3 is CASSGGASTDTQYF. In DNA, the CDR3 is TGTGCCAGCAGCGGGGGGGCCTCCACAGATACGCAGTATTTT.

This clonotype showed up just once. A much bigger clone sits one base away, suggesting this may be a read error. CDR3 residues: CAISEEQIMNTEAFF. CDR3 DNA: TGTGCCATCAGTGAAGAGCAAATCATGAACACTGAAGCTTTCTTT. The chain uses TRBV10-3 and TRBJ1-1, with D hard to call. The CDR3 extends over 15 amino acids. V lost 3 bases, J lost 0 bases, and 11 bases lay in between. Germline CDR1 reads ENHRY; CDR2 reads SYGVKD.

This clonotype was recorded a few times. Since a much larger clone is just one base distant, this may be a read error. The CDR3 here is CASSTTGVIQPQHF. The CDR3 DNA sequence: TGTGCCAGCAGCACGACAGGGGTAATTCAGCCCCAGCATTTT. This sequence joins TRBV28 and TRBJ1-5, with 8 bases identical to TRBD1. The junction had 7 bases not matched to a gene; V was cut back by 6 bases and J by 6 bases. This CDR3 has 14 residues. Germline V gene data show CDR1 as MDHEN and CDR2 as SYDVKM.

This chain joins TRBV20-1 and TRBJ1-5, with D maybe TRBD1 (5 bases). Per the germline V gene, CDR1 is DFQATT and CDR2 is SNEGSKA (reference sequence). This CDR3 region has 16 residues. Trimming removed 4 bases from V and 5 bases from J, with 21 bases in between. Written as DNA, the CDR3 is TGCAGTGCTACCCCCGAGGGGTCCAACACCCATCAGCCCCAGCATTTT. Protein product: CSATPEGSNTHQPQHF.

This clonotype was seen at least ten times. The rearrangement joins TRBV7-8 to TRBJ2-7, with no clear D. The germline gives CDR1 SGHVS, CDR2 FQNEAQ. This CDR3 comprises 12 residues. V was cut by 5 bases and J by 4 bases, with 9 bases left in between. The CDR3 DNA reads TGTGCCAGCAGCCCCCCCCGGTACGAGCAGTACTTC. Protein sequence: CASSPPRYEQYF.

The chain is built from TRBV25-1 and TRBJ1-4; D may be TRBD1 (5 bases). The CDR3 sequence is 15 residues long. Germline V gene data show CDR1 as MGHDK and CDR2 as SYGVNS. V was trimmed by 4 bases and J by 2 bases, leaving 11 bases between them. CDR3 nucleotide sequence: TGTGCCAGCAGTGCCCTTGGGGGGACTAATGAAAAACTGTTTTTT. Its protein is CASSALGGTNEKLFF.

On this clonotype itself: One base away lies a much larger clone, so this may be a sequencing read error. The conserved final phenylalanine or tryptophan is absent from the CDR3, which likely points to a read error. This chain joins TRBV2 and TRBJ1-1; possibly TRBD1 for D (6 bases). Germline values: CDR1 SNHLY, CDR2 FYNNEI. V lost 3 bases and J lost 6, with 11 bases in between. This CDR3 spans 13 amino acids. The CDR3 reads CASSERGIAEAFL. The CDR3 DNA reads TGTGCCAGCAGTGAGAGGGGGATTGCTGAAGCTTTCTTG.

The CDR3, as DNA: TGTGCCAGCAGCTTAGATCCAGGACAGTACTCTGGAAACACCATATATTTT. Amino acids: CASSLDPGQYSGNTIYF. The V call is TRBV7-8, the J call TRBJ1-3; D may be TRBD1 (6 bases). This CDR3 spans 17 amino acids. The V gene's germline CDR1 is SGHVS and CDR2 FQNEAQ. V lost 1 base and J lost 0, with 13 bases in between.

This clonotype was seen more than once but under ten times. V and J are TRBV6-5 and TRBJ1-5; D is possibly TRBD1 (6 bases). The CDR3 is made up of 11 amino acids. The V gene lost 8 bases and the J gene lost 10 bases, with 12 bases spanning the gap. Germline assignment: CDR1 MNHEY and CDR2 SVGAGI. CDR3 in DNA: TGTGCCAGCGGGGGGGGCAGCCCCCAGCATTTT. Its protein is CASGGGSPQHF.

This clonotype was seen only a few times. The chain employs TRBV2 and TRBJ2-2; D is perhaps TRBD2 (5 bases). Per the germline V gene, CDR1 is SNHLY and CDR2 is FYNNEI. The V end was cut by 6 bases, the J end by 1 base, with 9 bases between. The CDR3 runs 14 residues. The CDR3 spells CASRGVGNTGELFF. The CDR3 DNA sequence: TGTGCCAGCAGGGGAGTAGGGAACACCGGGGAGCTGTTTTTT.

On this clonotype itself: A much bigger clone sits one base away, suggesting this may be a read error. The chain combines TRBV14 with TRBJ1-1; D is uncertain. This CDR3 has 15 amino acids. CDR1 SGHDN and CDR2 FVKESK come from the germline V gene. In DNA, the CDR3 is TGTGCCATCAGCCCTCCAACAGTACTGGGCACTGAAGCTTTCTTT. Its translation: CAISPPTVLGTEAFF.

This clonotype was observed once. The V and J genes are TRBV2 and TRBJ1-5; no definite D call. Trimming removed 7 bases from V and 0 bases from J, with 10 bases in between. The CDR3 runs 14 residues. From germline, CDR1 is SNHLY and CDR2 FYNNEI. The chain's CDR3 is CASTQIGSNQPQHF. The CDR3 DNA reads TGTGCCAGCACCCAGATAGGTAGCAATCAGCCCCAGCATTTT.

This clonotype was detected many times. The chain links TRBV24-1 to TRBJ2-7; 7 nucleotides agree with TRBD1. V trimming: 5 bases; J trimming: 4 bases; junction bases outside the gene matches: 7. Germline lookup yields CDR1 KGHDR and CDR2 SFDVKD. The length of the CDR3 is 14 residues. This CDR3 is CATSGPGTEYEQYF. As DNA, the CDR3 is TGTGCCACCAGTGGACCCGGGACAGAGTACGAGCAGTACTTC.

V usage is TRBV15 and J usage is TRBJ2-3, with 9 positions matching TRBD1. The CDR3 totals 14 residues. Germline assignment: CDR1 LNHNV and CDR2 YYDKDF (reference sequence). V was pared by 5 bases and J by 4 bases, with 4 bases of the junction left unmatched. CDR3 sequence: CATSLRTGADTQYF. The CDR3 DNA is TGTGCCACCAGCCTTCGGACAGGGGCAGATACGCAGTATTTT.

The chain carries TRBV11-2 and TRBJ1-6, with 8 bases lining up with TRBD1. The CDR3 sequence is 14 residues long. Germline loops: CDR1 SGHAT, CDR2 FQNNGV. Here the CDR3 reads CGSSPQGDNSPLHF. The CDR3, as DNA: TGTGGGAGCAGCCCACAGGGGGATAATTCACCCCTCCACTTT.

V is TRBV7-2 and J is TRBJ1-4; the match to TRBD1 covers 12 bases. Germline V gene lookup returns CDR1 SGHTA and CDR2 FQGNSA. This CDR3 has 16 residues. V was clipped by 5 bases and J by 6 bases; unmatched bases: 7. The CDR3 coding sequence is TGTGCCAGCAGCACGCCGGGACAGGGGGCGTATGAAAAACTGTTTTTT. Translating gives CASSTPGQGAYEKLFF.

This clonotype has a count of ten or more. The V gene is TRBV19, the J gene TRBJ1-5; D is uncertain. The CDR3 contains 16 residues. The V and J ends lost 3 bases and 5 bases respectively, with 17 bases between them. Germline CDR1 is LNHDA and CDR2 is SQIVND (reference sequence). CDR3 nucleotides: TGTGCCAGTAGTATCCTTCTGGGCCAAGTCGATCAGCCCCAGCATTTT. Encoded protein: CASSILLGQVDQPQHF. Combining the CDR3 with reference TRBV19 and TRBJ1-5 gives the whole variable domain DGGITQSPKYLFRKEGQNVTLSCEQNLNHDAMYWYRQDPGQGLRLIYYSQIVNDFQKGDIAEGYSVSREKKESFPLTVTSAQKNPTAFYLCASSILLGQVDQPQHFGDGTRLSIL.

This chain links TRBV27 with TRBJ2-7; 8 bases map to TRBD1. This CDR3 spans 15 amino acids. Germline V CDR1 and CDR2: MNHEY, SMNVEV (reference sequence). V lost 5 bases and J lost 4; bases outside the gene matches: 10. The CDR3 sequence: CASSPAIGTGYEQYF. DNA for the CDR3: TGTGCCAGCAGTCCGGCGATCGGGACAGGATACGAGCAGTACTTC.

This clonotype has only a few counts. The rearrangement joins TRBV28 to TRBJ1-6; TRBD1 matches 9 bases. The CDR3 is 14 amino acids. With 3 bases clipped from V and 8 bases from J, the junction kept 2 bases outside the gene matches. Germline V gene sequence: CDR1 MDHEN, CDR2 SYDVKM. CDR3 nucleotide sequence: TGTGCCAGCAGTTTGGGGACAGGGTATTCACCCCTCCACTTT. This encodes CASSLGTGYSPLHF.